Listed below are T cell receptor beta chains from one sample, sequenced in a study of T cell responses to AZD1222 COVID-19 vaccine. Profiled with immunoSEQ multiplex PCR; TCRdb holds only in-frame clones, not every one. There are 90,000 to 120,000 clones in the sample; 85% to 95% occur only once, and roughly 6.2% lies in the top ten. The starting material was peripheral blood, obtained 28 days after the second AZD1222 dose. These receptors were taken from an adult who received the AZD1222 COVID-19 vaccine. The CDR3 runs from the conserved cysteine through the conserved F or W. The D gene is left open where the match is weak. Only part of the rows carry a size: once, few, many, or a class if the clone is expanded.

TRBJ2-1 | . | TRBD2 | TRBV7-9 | CASSLGPSGGGPAPNEQFF | TGTGCCAGCAGCTTAGGGCCTAGCGGGGGTGGGCCCGCTCCCAATGAGCAGTTCTTC
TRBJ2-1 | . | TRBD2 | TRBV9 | CASSVDSGLAGNEQFF | TGTGCCAGCAGCGTAGATTCGGGACTAGCCGGCAATGAGCAGTTCTTC
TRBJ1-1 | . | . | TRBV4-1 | CASSLEGALGTEAFF | TGCGCCAGCAGCCTAGAAGGGGCCCTTGGCACTGAAGCTTTCTTT
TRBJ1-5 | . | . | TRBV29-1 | CSVRTEENQPQHF | TGCAGCGTTCGGACAGAGGAGAATCAGCCCCAGCATTTT
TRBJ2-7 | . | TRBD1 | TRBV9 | CASSVAPLGTGTYEQYF | TGTGCCAGCAGCGTAGCACCTCTGGGGACAGGGACCTACGAGCAGTACTTC
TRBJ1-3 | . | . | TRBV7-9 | CASSLVDHTIYF | TGTGCCAGCAGCTTAGTTGATCACACCATATATTTT
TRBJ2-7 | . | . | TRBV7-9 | CASSSDVLSYEQYF | TGTGCCAGCAGCTCAGATGTGCTCTCCTACGAGCAGTACTTC
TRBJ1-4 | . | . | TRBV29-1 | CSVVPGGTEKLFF | TGCAGCGTTGTCCCGGGGGGCACAGAAAAACTGTTTTTT
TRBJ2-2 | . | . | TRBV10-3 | CAISESGYTGELFF | TGTGCCATCAGTGAGTCCGGGTACACCGGGGAGCTGTTTTTT
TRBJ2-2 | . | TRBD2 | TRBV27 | CASSSLETSGGTGELFF | TGTGCCAGCAGTTCCCTGGAGACTAGCGGGGGGACCGGGGAGCTGTTTTTT
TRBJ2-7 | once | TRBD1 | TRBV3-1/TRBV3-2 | CASSQDSNWAGGPYEQYF | TGTGCCAGCAGCCAAGATTCAAATTGGGCAGGGGGCCCCTACGAGCAGTACTTC
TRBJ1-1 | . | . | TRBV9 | CASSPRGGNTEAFF | TGTGCCAGCAGCCCTCGGGGGGGGAACACTGAAGCTTTCTTT